This T cell receptor (beta chain) originates from a study of regulatory T cells in long-lasting Graves disease. Combining iRepertoire HTBI primers with Arm-PCR of CDR3 regions, the authors built TCR beta libraries. In TCRdb, the multiplex PCR reads were re-called with MiXCR into one record per CDR3 protein. The table shows some 250,000 distinct CDR3 sequences, with just over 20% occurring only once. Trimming shortened V by 6 bases and J by 3 bases, and 18 bases separated the two germline ends. This CDR3 spans 15 amino acids. The germline V gene encodes CDR1 SQVTM and CDR2 ANQGSEA. This clonotype was seen repeatedly, ten times or more. Documented time point: newly diagnosed GD, antithyroid drugs for less than 3 months. PBMC-derived RNA was used for the TCR library.

Sequenced material: peripheral blood mononuclear cells (PBMCs), taken at new diagnosis, from a patient treated with antithyroid drugs. The rearrangement joins TRBV29-1 to TRBJ2-1; D is perhaps TRBD1 or TRBD2 (8 bases each). This sequence originates from a female donor with Graves disease. The CDR3 DNA sequence: TGCAGCGTAGCAGGGGGCGGGAGGCTCTACAATGAGCAGTTCTTC. It codes for CSVAGGGRLYNEQFF.